This passage covers 12 T cell receptor beta chains from one sample sequenced in a study of spatial heterogeneity in lung cancer (dated by TCRdb to the late 2010s). These receptors lack a known antigen. Library method: 5' RACE. Sequencing took place on a NextSeq 500. TCRdb took the public reads, trimmed them with fastp at Q25, ran MiXCR for clone calling and kept in-frame beta chains. All rows with the same CDR3 protein become a single entry with the most common DNA and genes. For this sample there are some 7,800 distinct CDR3 sequences; roughly an eighth appear just once. The ten largest account for 8% to 13% of the sample. Paper-wide results and their limitations: The tumor nonsynonymous mutation count correlated with the number of expanded intratumoral alpha and beta TCRs.

The meaning of the sample's time point label: sample taken at primary tumor resection. The sequencing used lung tumor tissue, collected at surgery. The receptors derive from a male donor with early-stage non-small cell lung cancer.

This clonotype came up a few times. With the library built for alpha chains, this beta chain is off target and its frequency is not meaningful. The chain has TRBV24-1 and TRBJ2-1, with TRBD2 as a possible D gene (5 bases). Trimming stripped 4 bases from V and 0 bases from J, with 12 bases between. The V gene's germline CDR1 is KGHDR and CDR2 SFDVKD. The CDR3 extends over 16 amino acids. In nucleotides, the CDR3 is TGTGCCACCAGTGACTCCTTCGCGGGCTCCTACAATGAGCAGTTCTTC. It is translated as CATSDSFAGSYNEQFF.

This clonotype occurred a few times. Being off target in a library aimed at alpha chains, this beta chain has a size of little meaning. V and J are TRBV5-1 and TRBJ2-5; 13 bases are shared with TRBD2. Looked up from germline, CDR1 is SGHRS and CDR2 is YFSETQ. Germline trimming cut 0 bases from V and 6 bases from J; bases unmatched to any gene: 8. CDR3 size: 17 residues. CDR3 nucleotide sequence: TGCGCCAGCAGCTTGGACGGACTAGCGGGAGTAAGAAAGACCCAGTACTTC. This sequence encodes CASSLDGLAGVRKTQYF.

This clonotype was detected ten times or more. With the library built for alpha chains, this beta chain is off target and its frequency is not meaningful. The chain couples TRBV7-8 to TRBJ1-1; possible D gene TRBD1, 5 bases. The V end lost 0 bases, the J end lost 7 bases, and 15 bases lay between the germline ends. In germline, CDR1 is SGHVS, CDR2 FQNEAQ. This CDR3 has 15 residues. CDR3 amino acids: CASSLARQKVGEAFF. The CDR3 region has the DNA TGTGCCAGCAGCTTAGCGCGACAGAAAGTGGGTGAAGCTTTCTTT.

Ten or more counts support this clonotype. Being off target in a library aimed at alpha chains, this beta chain has a size of little meaning. This chain uses TRBV6-5 with TRBJ1-1, with D hard to call. The CDR3 runs 15 residues. Looked up from germline, CDR1 is MNHEY and CDR2 is SVGAGI. Between the trimmed V and J ends, which lost 0 bases and 1 base, there was a span of 9 bases. The DNA for the CDR3 is TGTGCCAGCAGTTACTCGGAGCAGACGAACACTGAAGCTTTCTTT. Protein: CASSYSEQTNTEAFF.

This clonotype was recorded at least ten times. As an off-target read in a library built for alpha chains, this beta chain has a frequency of little significance. V gene TRBV12-3 or TRBV12-4 combines with J gene TRBJ2-1, with D uncertain. CDR3 length equals 16 residues. V was cut by 7 bases and J by 0 bases, with 16 bases left in between. Here the CDR3 reads CASTFADGTSYNEQFF. DNA for the CDR3: TGTGCCAGCACCTTTGCCGACGGTACCTCCTACAATGAGCAGTTCTTC.

This clonotype was observed at least ten times. A library made for alpha chains picked up this beta chain off target, so its size means little. In nucleotides, the CDR3 is TGTGCCAGCAGTTTTATTTCAGGGGCGAGCACCGGGGAGCTGTTTTTT. It specifies CASSFISGASTGELFF. The chain is built from TRBV27 and TRBJ2-2; possibly TRBD1 for D (6 bases). Per germline, CDR1 MNHEY and CDR2 SMNVEV (reference sequence). V lost 3 bases, J lost 4 bases, and 15 bases lay in between. The CDR3 is 16 amino acids.

This clonotype was observed at least ten times. This beta chain slipped into a library made for alpha chains as a stray read, so its size is not meaningful. CDR3 protein: CASSQLDAIQETQYF. The CDR3 DNA is TGTGCCAGCAGTCAACTGGACGCAATCCAAGAGACCCAGTACTTC. The chain is built from TRBV12-3 or TRBV12-4 and TRBJ2-5; D gene ambiguous. Trimming pared 5 bases from V and 1 base from J, leaving 14 bases between. The CDR3 runs to 15 residues.

In its sample, this clonotype was seen a few times. For a library built for alpha chains, this beta chain is a stray read; little rests on its size. The chain is built from TRBV28 and TRBJ1-2; D is uncertain. V was clipped by 2 bases and J by 1 base, with 26 bases between them. Germline V gene sequence: CDR1 MDHEN, CDR2 SYDVKM. There are 20 residues in the CDR3. The CDR3 here is CASSLMIWVTGSRLNYGYTF. The CDR3 DNA reads as TGTGCCAGCAGTTTAATGATCTGGGTGACGGGCAGCCGACTTAACTATGGCTACACCTTC.

This clonotype occurred many times. Because the library targeted alpha chains, this beta chain is an off-target read whose size means little. The chain is built from TRBV25-1 and TRBJ2-7, with D possibly being TRBD1 or TRBD2 (6 bases each). The germline V gene encodes CDR1 MGHDK and CDR2 SYGVNS. This CDR3 region has 13 residues. V dropped 4 bases and J dropped 2 bases, with 9 bases sitting between them. The CDR3 DNA reads TGTGCCAGCAGTGCGGGGGCAGCCTACGAGCAGTACTTC. Encoded protein: CASSAGAAYEQYF.

This clonotype was counted ten times or more. This beta chain is off target for a library built for alpha chains, so its abundance means little. The genes are TRBV7-2 and TRBJ2-1; 9 nucleotides match TRBD2. Trimming cost V 4 bases and J 10 bases; bases outside gene matches: 8. The CDR3 is 14 residues long. CDR1 is SGHTA and CDR2 is FQGNSA in the germline V gene. The CDR3 region has the DNA TGTGCCAGCAGCTATTTAGCGGGAGCTAGCGAGCAGTTCTTC. Its protein is CASSYLAGASEQFF. The variable domain in full, completed from reference TRBV7-2 and TRBJ2-1, reads GAGVSQSPSNKVTEKGKDVELRCDPISGHTALYWYRQSLGQGLEFLIYFQGNSAPDKSGLPSDRFSAERTGGSVSTLTIQRTQQEDSAVYLCASSYLAGASEQFFGPGTRLTVL.

At least ten counts were recorded for this clonotype. Within a library made for alpha chains, this beta chain is off target, and its count is uninformative. V is TRBV12-3 or TRBV12-4 and J is TRBJ2-7; D is perhaps TRBD2 (7 bases). This CDR3 comprises 15 residues. V was trimmed by 2 bases and J by 2 bases, leaving 13 bases between them. This CDR3 is CASSLTAGATYEQYF. The CDR3, as DNA: TGTGCCAGCAGTTTAACGGCGGGGGCTACCTACGAGCAGTACTTC.

This clonotype was observed at least ten times. With the library built for alpha chains, this beta chain is off target and its frequency is not meaningful. The chain recombines TRBV12-3 or TRBV12-4 with TRBJ1-5, with D perhaps TRBD1 (5 bases). CDR3 length: 13 residues. V lost 4 bases and J lost 4, with 8 bases in between. The CDR3 bases are TGTGCCAGCAGTTGGGACGGGAATCAGCCCCAGCATTTT. It yields the protein CASSWDGNQPQHF.